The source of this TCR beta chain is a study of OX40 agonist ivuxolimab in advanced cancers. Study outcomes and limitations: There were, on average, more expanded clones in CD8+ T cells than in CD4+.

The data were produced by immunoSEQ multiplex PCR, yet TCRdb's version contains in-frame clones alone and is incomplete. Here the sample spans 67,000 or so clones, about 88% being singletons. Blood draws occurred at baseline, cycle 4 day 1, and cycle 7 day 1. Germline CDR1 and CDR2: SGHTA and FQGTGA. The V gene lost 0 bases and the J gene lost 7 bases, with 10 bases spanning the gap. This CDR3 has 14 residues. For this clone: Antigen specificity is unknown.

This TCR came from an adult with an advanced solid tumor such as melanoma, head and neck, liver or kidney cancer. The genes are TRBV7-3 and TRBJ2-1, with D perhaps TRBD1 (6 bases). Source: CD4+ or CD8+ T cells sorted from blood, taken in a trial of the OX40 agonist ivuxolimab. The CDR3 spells CASSLTTQGNEQFF. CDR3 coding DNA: TGTGCCAGCAGCTTAACGACTCAGGGGAATGAGCAGTTCTTC. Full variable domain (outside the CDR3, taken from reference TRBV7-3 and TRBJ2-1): GAGVSQTPSNKVTEKGKYVELRCDPISGHTALYWYRQSLGQGPEFLIYFQGTGAADDSGLPNDRFFAVRPEGSVSTLKIQRTERGDSAVYLCASSLTTQGNEQFFGPGTRLTVL.